The sequence of this T cell receptor beta chain was determined in a study of T cell responses to AZD1222 COVID-19 vaccine. TCRdb's table, derived via immunoSEQ multiplex PCR, lists solely in-frame clones and lacks some. Here the sample spans some 85,000 clones, about nine tenths being singletons. The germline gives CDR1 MNHEY, CDR2 SVGEGT. The CDR3 is made up of 14 amino acids. V lost 0 bases, J lost 11 bases, and 7 bases stayed unmatched. Of note for this clone: Its antigen is unknown.

Broader study findings: As reported, nearly half of all spike-specific TCRs target variant regions that are unmutated. Spike-specific TCR breadth and depth were elevated following two AZD1222 doses. It was only after the peak T cell response that any repertoires were sampled. CD4 TCRs associated with vaccination spanned spike, dominating at 160-218 and 743-854.

The chain links TRBV6-2 or TRBV6-3 to TRBJ1-1, with 9 bases aligning to TRBD1. This clonotype originated in an adult in good health. Specimen: peripheral blood, collected on day 0 of AZD1222 vaccination. CDR3 DNA sequence: TGTGCCAGCAGTTACTCCGGGACAGGGCCATGGGCTTTCTTT. The encoded protein is CASSYSGTGPWAFF.